This T cell receptor (beta chain) was identified in a study of T-cell memory formation after mild COVID-19. One entry per CDR3 protein results from TCRdb running MiXCR on the 5' RACE reads. The sample carries approximately 480,000 distinct CDR3 sequences, 15% to 20% recorded once. Study-level results: Whereas later expanders leaned CD4+, clones contracting day 15 to 85 showed a balanced CD4/CD8 makeup. Some clones that responded turned up in pre-infection memory, which suggests that cross-reactive memory joined in.

CDR1 is LNHDA, CDR2 SQIVND, per germline (reference sequence). CDR3 length: 12 amino acids. Deletions cut 3 bases from V and 5 bases from J, with 8 bases between. This clonotype was seen a few times. What it binds is unknown. The V and J genes are TRBV19 and TRBJ2-7; D gene uncertain. The sequencing sample was made of PBMCs or a T cell subset sorted from them (not recorded which). The source of this sequence is an adult woman who had mild COVID-19 (a few samples of this study predate the infection). Cell type and time point are not known. The CDR3 protein is CASSIRADEQYF. As DNA, the CDR3 is TGTGCCAGTAGTATCCGAGCAGACGAGCAGTACTTC.